A single TCR beta chain is shown here with its context. This clone came up a few times. Its cognate antigen has yet to be identified. No much larger clonotype is one base removed from it; base qualities were not supplied. All of the isolated RNA was reverse transcribed with the High Capacity cDNA Reverse Transcription Kit, so expressed TCRB transcripts were sequenced. Deep immunoSEQ sequencing was applied to naive, central memory and regulatory T cell samples, giving an average of about 3.7 million total reads per sample. After sorted cells were lysed in RLT buffer, RNA was extracted with DNase-treated RNeasy Micro or Mini kits, with the choice depending on cell number. Each cell subset was processed separately to prevent cross-contamination, with patient and healthy donor samples processed together. The immunoSEQ multiplex PCR was used to amplify TCRB sequences from cDNA, generating 87-bp fragments that spanned the CDR3 region. Sequencing of the amplicons was done on the Illumina HiSeq platform. The paper's processing steps were these. PCR bias was corrected computationally using synthetic template baselines, and reads within Hamming distance 2 were collapsed, with unmergeable singletons discarded. Reads were aligned against IMGT so that V, D and J genes, CDR3 length and insertions or deletions at six rearrangement sites could be assigned. Clonotype counts were normalized to sorted cell number within each subset before computing true diversity and Gini coefficients with the tcR R package. Repertoire sharing was quantified using the overlap coefficient calculated on TCRB nucleotide sequences. Out-of-frame TCRB sequences from naive cells were analyzed as a proxy for the pre-selection repertoire. The immuneACCESS repertoire file appears here via TCRdb, limited to in-frame rearrangements. These files lack a portion of the clones; in checked studies, under half of the deficit traces to unresolved V genes, and the cause of the others is not known. V, J and clone size are those of that table, while D and trimming were read from the DNA. A total of 600,000 or so clones appear in this sample, over 13% of them only once. Of the sample, approximately 0.039% is held by the ten largest clones.

A single peripheral blood draw of about 116 mL on average was collected from each donor into heparinised tubes. A BD FACSAria II was used to sort naive, central memory, regulatory and stem cell-like memory CD4+ T cells with a panel that included CD45RO, CCR7, CD25, CD127, CD95 and CD27. A purity above 98% was achieved for all sorted populations. PBMCs were separated immediately by Lymphoprep density gradient centrifugation and were stained directly, without being cultured. So that batch effects would be minimized, each experiment stained and sorted samples in pairs, pairing one healthy donor with one patient. The sample originates from a study of beta chain features in type 1 diabetes (dated by TCRdb to the late 2010s). With regard to the full study: Patients and healthy donors did not differ in mean age, gender distribution, total cell number or subset yield. A total of some 100,000,000 sorted cells were examined across all samples, and a strong correlation was observed between cell number per subset and RNA yield. In the study, TCRB repertoires of sorted circulating CD4+ T cell subsets from recently diagnosed type 1 diabetes patients were compared with those of matched healthy donors. Naive and central memory subsets were obtained from all 28 donors, but regulatory and stem cell-like memory subsets were isolated from only 8 patients and roughly 8 healthy donors.

Study-wide conclusions, independent of this receptor: Shorter templates might have been favored by PCR, but patient and control samples were amplified and corrected together, so both groups would have been affected equally by any skew. A moderate but significant shortening of TCRB CDR3 length was observed in type 1 diabetes patients in all four CD4+ subsets. Because small numbers of individuals were included in the HLA sub-analyses, any influence of HLA type on TCRB rearrangement was left unresolved. Sequencing cDNA rather than genomic DNA could over-represent highly expressing activated cells, although activation and CD3 levels did not differ between groups. Naive, central memory and regulatory TCRB repertoires appeared to be more alike among patients than among healthy donors. At VDJ recombination sites, patients with type 1 diabetes made fewer insertions and deleted more nucleotides, a pattern implying thymic rearrangement abnormalities.

Material for sequencing was naive CD4+ T cells from blood. Sample cell subset or site, as interpreted from the label and publication: true naive CD4+ T cells. The receptor comes from a man aged 18 to 29 with type 1 diabetes.

The CDR3 here reads CASSFRDSLGRPYEQYF. The base sequence is TGTGCCAGCAGCTTCAGGGATAGCCTTGGTAGGCCCTACGAGCAGTACTTC. The receptor chain draws on TRBV7-2 and TRBJ2-7, and TRBD1 may be the D gene, going by 5 matching bases. The germline V gene sets CDR1 to SGHTA and CDR2 to FQGNSA. Reading from cysteine to phenylalanine, the CDR3 counts 17 amino acids. Just the 51-base CDR3 DNA is kept, in frame starting at base 1. V lost 3 bases and J lost 2 bases; the stretch between them is 20 bases long.